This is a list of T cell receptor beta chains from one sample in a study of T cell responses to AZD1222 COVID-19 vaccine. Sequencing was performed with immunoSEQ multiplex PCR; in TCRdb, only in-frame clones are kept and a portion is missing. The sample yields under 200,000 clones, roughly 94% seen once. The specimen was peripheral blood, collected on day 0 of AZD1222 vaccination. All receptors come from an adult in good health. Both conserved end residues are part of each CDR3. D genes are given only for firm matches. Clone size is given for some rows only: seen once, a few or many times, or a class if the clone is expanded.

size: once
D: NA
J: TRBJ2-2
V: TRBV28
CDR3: CASYNTLERKNTGELFF
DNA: TGTGCCAGCTATAACACACTTGAGCGGAAAAACACCGGGGAGCTGTTTTTT

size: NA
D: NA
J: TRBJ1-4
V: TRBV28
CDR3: CASSSGRGSEKLFF
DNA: TGTGCCAGCAGTTCGGGGAGGGGGAGTGAAAAACTGTTTTTT

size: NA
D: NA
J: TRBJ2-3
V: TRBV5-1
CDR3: CASSLRGPGEATDTQYF
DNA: TGCGCCAGCAGCTTGCGAGGCCCGGGGGAAGCTACAGATACGCAGTATTTT

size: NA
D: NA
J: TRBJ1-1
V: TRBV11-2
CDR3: CASSSPPGSLNTEAFF
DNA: TGTGCCAGCAGCTCTCCCCCGGGGAGCCTGAACACTGAAGCTTTCTTT

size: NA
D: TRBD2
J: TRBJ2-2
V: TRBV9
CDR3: CASSPRTSPGELFF
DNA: TGTGCCAGCAGCCCCCGGACTAGTCCCGGGGAGCTGTTTTTT

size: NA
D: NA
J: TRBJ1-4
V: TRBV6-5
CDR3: CASSWGTPWSEKLFF
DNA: TGTGCCAGCAGCTGGGGAACCCCTTGGAGTGAAAAACTGTTTTTT

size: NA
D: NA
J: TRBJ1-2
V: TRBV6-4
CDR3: CASSDSSNPPRYGYTF
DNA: TGTGCCAGCAGTGACTCGAGCAATCCCCCGCGCTATGGCTACACCTTC

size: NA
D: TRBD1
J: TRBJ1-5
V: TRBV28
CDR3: CASSGPGQGDSQPQHF
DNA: TGTGCCAGCAGCGGCCCTGGACAGGGCGATTCTCAGCCCCAGCATTTT

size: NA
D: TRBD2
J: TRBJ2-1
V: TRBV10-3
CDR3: CAIRHPSGSYNEQFF
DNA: TGTGCCATCAGGCACCCTAGCGGGAGTTACAATGAGCAGTTCTTC

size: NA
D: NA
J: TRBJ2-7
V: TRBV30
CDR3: CAWSSDYLSYEQYF
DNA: TGTGCCTGGAGCTCGGACTACCTATCCTACGAGCAGTACTTC

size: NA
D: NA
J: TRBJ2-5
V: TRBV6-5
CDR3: CASSYSTQGTQYF
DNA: TGTGCCAGCAGTTACTCGACGCAGGGGACCCAGTACTTC

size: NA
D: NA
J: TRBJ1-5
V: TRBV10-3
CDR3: CAISESGGWDQPQHF
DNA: TGTGCCATCAGTGAGTCGGGGGGATGGGATCAGCCCCAGCATTTT

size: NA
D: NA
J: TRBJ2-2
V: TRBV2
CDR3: CASSEALRLRELFF
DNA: TGTGCCAGCAGTGAAGCGCTTCGTCTACGGGAGCTGTTTTTT

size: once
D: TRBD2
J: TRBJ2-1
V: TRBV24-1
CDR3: CATSDPTSGPYNEQFF
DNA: TGTGCCACCAGTGATCCCACTAGCGGCCCATACAATGAGCAGTTCTTC